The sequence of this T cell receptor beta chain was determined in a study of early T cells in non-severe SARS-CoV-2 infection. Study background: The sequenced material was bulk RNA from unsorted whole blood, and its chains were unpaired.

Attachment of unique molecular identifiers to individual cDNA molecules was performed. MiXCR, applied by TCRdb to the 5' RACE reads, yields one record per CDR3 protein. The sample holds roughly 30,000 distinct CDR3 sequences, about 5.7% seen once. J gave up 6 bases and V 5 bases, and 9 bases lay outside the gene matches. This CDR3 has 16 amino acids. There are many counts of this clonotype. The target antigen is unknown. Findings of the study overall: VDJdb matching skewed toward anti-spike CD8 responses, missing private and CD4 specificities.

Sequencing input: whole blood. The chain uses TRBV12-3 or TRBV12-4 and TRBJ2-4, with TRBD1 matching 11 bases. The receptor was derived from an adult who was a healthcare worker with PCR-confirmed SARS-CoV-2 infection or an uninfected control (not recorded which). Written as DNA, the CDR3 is TGTGCCAGCAGTCACGGGACAGGGGGATTTGGAAACATTCAGTACTTC. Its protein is CASSHGTGGFGNIQYF.